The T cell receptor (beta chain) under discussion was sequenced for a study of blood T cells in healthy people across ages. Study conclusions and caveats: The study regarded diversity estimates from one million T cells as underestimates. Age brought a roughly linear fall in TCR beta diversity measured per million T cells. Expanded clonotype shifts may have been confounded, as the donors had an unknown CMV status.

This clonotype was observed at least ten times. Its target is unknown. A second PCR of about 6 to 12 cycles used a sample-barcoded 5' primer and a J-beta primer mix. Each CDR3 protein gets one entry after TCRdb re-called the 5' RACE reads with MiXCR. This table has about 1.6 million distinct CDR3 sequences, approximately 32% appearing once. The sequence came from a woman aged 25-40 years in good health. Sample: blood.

The CDR3: CSGGSRQNEQYF. The CDR3 DNA sequence: TGCAGCGGGGGGAGCAGGCAGAACGAGCAGTACTTC. The chain uses TRBV29-1 and TRBJ2-7; either TRBD1 or TRBD2 may fit D (5 bases each). CDR3 length: 12 amino acids. CDR1 and CDR2 from the germline V gene are SQVTM and ANQGSEA. V lost 7 bases and J lost 5, with 15 bases in between.